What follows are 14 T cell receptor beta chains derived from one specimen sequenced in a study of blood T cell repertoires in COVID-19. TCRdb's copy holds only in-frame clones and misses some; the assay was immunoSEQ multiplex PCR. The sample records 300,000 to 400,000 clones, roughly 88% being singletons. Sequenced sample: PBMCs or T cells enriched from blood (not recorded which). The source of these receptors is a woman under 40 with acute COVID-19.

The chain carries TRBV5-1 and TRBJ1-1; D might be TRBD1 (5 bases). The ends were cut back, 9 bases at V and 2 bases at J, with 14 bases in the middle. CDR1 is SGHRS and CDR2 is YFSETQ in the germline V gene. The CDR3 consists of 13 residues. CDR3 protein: CATSWGKNTEAFF. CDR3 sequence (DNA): TGCGCCACCTCCTGGGGCAAAAACACTGAAGCTTTCTTT.

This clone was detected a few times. The CDR3 reads CASSLGTGVGYTF. The CDR3 DNA is TGTGCCAGCAGCTTAGGGACAGGGGTCGGCTACACCTTC. J is TRBJ1-2 and V is TRBV7-9; TRBD1 aligns across 9 bases. V was clipped by 1 base and J by 8 bases; unmatched bases: 2. CDR3 length: 13 residues. CDR1 and CDR2 from the germline V gene are SEHNR and FQNEAQ (reference sequence).

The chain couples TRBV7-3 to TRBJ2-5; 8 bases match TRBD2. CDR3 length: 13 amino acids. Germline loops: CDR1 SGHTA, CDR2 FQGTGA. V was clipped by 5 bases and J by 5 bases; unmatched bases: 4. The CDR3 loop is CASSLERGETQYF. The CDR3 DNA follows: TGTGCCAGCAGCCTGGAGCGGGGGGAGACCCAGTACTTC. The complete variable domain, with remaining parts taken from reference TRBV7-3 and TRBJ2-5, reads GAGVSQTPSNKVTEKGKYVELRCDPISGHTALYWYRQSLGQGPEFLIYFQGTGAADDSGLPNDRFFAVRPEGSVSTLKIQRTERGDSAVYLCASSLERGETQYFGPGTRLLVL.

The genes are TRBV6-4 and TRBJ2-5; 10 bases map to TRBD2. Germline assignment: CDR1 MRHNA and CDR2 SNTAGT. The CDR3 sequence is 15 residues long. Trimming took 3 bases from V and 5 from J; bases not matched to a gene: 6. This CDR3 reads CASSEERGGSETQYF. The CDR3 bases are TGTGCCAGCAGTGAGGAGCGGGGGGGCTCGGAGACCCAGTACTTC.

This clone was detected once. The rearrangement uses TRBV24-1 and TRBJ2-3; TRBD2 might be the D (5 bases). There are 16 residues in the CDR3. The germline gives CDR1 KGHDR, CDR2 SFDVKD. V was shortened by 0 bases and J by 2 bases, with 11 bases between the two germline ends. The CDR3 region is CATSDLGRVDTDTQYF. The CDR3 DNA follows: TGTGCCACCAGTGATTTGGGGCGGGTAGACACAGATACGCAGTATTTT.

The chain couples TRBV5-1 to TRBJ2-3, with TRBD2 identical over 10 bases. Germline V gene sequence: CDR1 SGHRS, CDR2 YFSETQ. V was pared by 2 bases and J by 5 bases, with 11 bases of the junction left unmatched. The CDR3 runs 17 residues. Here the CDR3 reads CASSFRLAGEPRDTQYF. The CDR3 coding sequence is TGCGCCAGCAGCTTTCGACTAGCGGGTGAGCCACGAGATACGCAGTATTTT.

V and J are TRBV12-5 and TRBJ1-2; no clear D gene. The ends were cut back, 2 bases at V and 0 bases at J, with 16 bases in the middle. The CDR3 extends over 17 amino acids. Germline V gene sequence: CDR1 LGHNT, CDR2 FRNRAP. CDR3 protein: CASGLTPAGEANYGYTF. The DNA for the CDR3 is TGTGCTAGTGGTTTGACCCCCGCGGGTGAAGCTAACTATGGCTACACCTTC. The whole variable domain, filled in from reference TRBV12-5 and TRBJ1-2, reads DARVTQTPRHKVTEMGQEVTMRCQPILGHNTVFWYRQTMMQGLELLAYFRNRAPLDDSGMPKDRFSAEMPDATLATLKIQPSEPRDSAVYFCASGLTPAGEANYGYTFGSGTRLTVV.

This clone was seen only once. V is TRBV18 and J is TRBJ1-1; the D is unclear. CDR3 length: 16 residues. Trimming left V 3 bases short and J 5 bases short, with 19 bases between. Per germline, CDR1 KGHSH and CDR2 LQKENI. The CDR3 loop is CASSPQHIRSGTEAFF. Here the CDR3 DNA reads TGTGCCAGCTCACCCCAGCACATTCGTTCGGGGACTGAAGCTTTCTTT. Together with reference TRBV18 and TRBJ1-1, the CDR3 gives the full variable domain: NAGVMQNPRHLVRRRGQEARLRCSPMKGHSHVYWYRQLPEEGLKFMVYLQKENIIDESGMPKERFSAEFPKEGPSILRIQQVVRGDSAAYFCASSPQHIRSGTEAFFGQGTRLTVV.

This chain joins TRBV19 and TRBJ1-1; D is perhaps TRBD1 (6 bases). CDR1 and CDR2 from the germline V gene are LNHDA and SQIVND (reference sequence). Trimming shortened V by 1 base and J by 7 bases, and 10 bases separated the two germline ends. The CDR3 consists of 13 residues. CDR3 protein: CASSIGADSEAFF. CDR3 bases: TGTGCCAGTAGTATAGGGGCGGACAGTGAAGCTTTCTTT.

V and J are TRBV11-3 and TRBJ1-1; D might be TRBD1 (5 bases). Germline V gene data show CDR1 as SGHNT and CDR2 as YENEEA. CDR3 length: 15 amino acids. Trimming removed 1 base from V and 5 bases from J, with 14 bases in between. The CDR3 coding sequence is TGTGCCAGCAGCTTAGCGAGGGGCGGGAGGACTGAAGCTTTCTTT. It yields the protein CASSLARGGRTEAFF.

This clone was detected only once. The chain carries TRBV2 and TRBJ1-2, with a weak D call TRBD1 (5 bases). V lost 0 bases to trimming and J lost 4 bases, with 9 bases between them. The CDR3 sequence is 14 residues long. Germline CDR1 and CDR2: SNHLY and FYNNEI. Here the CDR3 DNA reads TGTGCCAGCAGTGAAGCAGGGGAGGCCTATGGCTACACCTTC. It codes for CASSEAGEAYGYTF.

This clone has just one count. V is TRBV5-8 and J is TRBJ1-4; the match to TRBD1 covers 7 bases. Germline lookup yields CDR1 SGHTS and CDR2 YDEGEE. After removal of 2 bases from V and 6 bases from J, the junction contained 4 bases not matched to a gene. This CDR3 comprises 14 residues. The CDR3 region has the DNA TGTGCCAGCAGCTTCGGAGGACAGGATGAAAAACTGTTTTTT. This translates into CASSFGGQDEKLFF.

The CDR3 sequence: CASSPLGQGGYTF. DNA of the CDR3: TGTGCCAGCAGCCCCCTGGGTCAGGGGGGCTACACCTTC. The V and J genes are TRBV6-5 and TRBJ1-2; D might be TRBD1 (6 bases). Trimming cost V 6 bases and J 8 bases, with 16 bases left between them. The CDR3 covers 13 residues. Germline CDR1 and CDR2: MNHEY and SVGAGI.

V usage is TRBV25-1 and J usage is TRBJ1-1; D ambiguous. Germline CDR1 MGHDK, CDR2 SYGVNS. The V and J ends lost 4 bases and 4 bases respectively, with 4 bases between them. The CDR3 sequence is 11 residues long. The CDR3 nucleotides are TGTGCCAGCAGTGTGAGCACTGAAGCTTTCTTT. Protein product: CASSVSTEAFF.